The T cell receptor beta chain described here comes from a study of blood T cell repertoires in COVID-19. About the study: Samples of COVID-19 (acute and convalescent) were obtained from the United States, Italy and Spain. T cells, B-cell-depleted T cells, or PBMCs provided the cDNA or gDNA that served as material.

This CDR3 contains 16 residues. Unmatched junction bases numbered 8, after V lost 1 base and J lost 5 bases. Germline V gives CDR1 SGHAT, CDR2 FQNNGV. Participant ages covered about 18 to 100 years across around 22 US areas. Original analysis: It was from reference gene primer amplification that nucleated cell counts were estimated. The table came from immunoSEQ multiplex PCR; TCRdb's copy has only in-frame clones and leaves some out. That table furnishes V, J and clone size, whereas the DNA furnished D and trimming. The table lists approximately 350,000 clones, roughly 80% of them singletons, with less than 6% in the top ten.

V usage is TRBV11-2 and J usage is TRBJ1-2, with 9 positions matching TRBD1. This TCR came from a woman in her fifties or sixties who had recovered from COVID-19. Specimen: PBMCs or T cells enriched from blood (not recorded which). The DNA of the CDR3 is TGTGCCAGCAGCTTAGGAGTTACAGGGGGCGCTTATGGCTACACCTTC. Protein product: CASSLGVTGGAYGYTF. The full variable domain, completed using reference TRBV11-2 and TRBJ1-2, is EAGVAQSPRYKIIEKRQSVAFWCNPISGHATLYWYQQILGQGPKLLIQFQNNGVVDDSQLPKDRFSAERLKGVDSTLKIQPAKLEDSAVYLCASSLGVTGGAYGYTFGSGTRLTVV.